The 30 T cell receptor beta chains below were found in one sample sequenced in a study of T-cell memory formation after mild COVID-19. In TCRdb, the 5' RACE reads were re-called with MiXCR into one record per CDR3 protein. There are under 450,000 distinct CDR3 sequences in the sample; roughly an eighth occur only once, and 20% to 25% lies in the top ten. The sample was PBMCs or a T cell subset sorted from them (not recorded which). The receptors come from a man in his late teens or twenties who had mild COVID-19 (a few samples of this study predate the infection). Cell type and time point are not known.

The chain is built from TRBV5-1 and TRBJ2-2; 9 positions match TRBD2. CDR1 is SGHRS and CDR2 is YFSETQ in the germline V gene. The CDR3 length is 16 residues. With 3 bases clipped from V and 0 bases from J, the junction kept 3 bases outside the gene matches. The CDR3 is CASSWSGGTNTGELFF. In DNA form, the CDR3 reads TGCGCCAGCAGCTGGAGCGGGGGGACGAACACCGGGGAGCTGTTTTTT.

V gene TRBV4-3 combines with J gene TRBJ2-5, with D possibly matching TRBD1 (6 bases). The CDR3 has 14 residues. Trimming shortened V by 0 bases and J by 5 bases, and 10 bases separated the two germline ends. Germline-derived CDR1 and CDR2 are LGHNA and YSLEER. For the CDR3, the DNA is TGCGCCAGCAGCCAAGATTGGGGGCGGGAGACCCAGTACTTC. It encodes CASSQDWGRETQYF.

This clonotype has just a few counts. This chain joins TRBV12-3 or TRBV12-4 and TRBJ2-2; D unresolved. Trimming left V 6 bases short and J 5 bases short, with 7 bases between. CDR3 length equals 12 residues. CDR3 nucleotides: TGTGCCAGCAGGCCTTTAACCGGGGAGCTGTTTTTT. It specifies CASRPLTGELFF.

This clonotype turned up a few times. CDR3 DNA sequence: TGTGCCAGCAGTTACCGCGGGACAGGGAGTTCACCCCTCCACTTT. Its translation: CASSYRGTGSSPLHF. The chain carries TRBV6-2 or TRBV6-3 and TRBJ1-6; TRBD1 matches 9 bases. Losses at the gene ends were 2 bases for V and 9 bases for J; bases not matched to a gene: 5. The CDR3 has 15 amino acids. Germline V gives CDR1 MNHEY, CDR2 SVGEGT.

This clonotype was seen many times. The J gene is TRBJ1-2, the V gene TRBV10-3, with D perhaps matching TRBD1 (6 bases). The CDR3 spans 12 residues. Trimming left V 11 bases short and J 8 bases short, with 18 bases between. Germline CDR1 and CDR2: ENHRY and SYGVKD. The CDR3 protein is CASRQGSFGYTF. In nucleotides, the CDR3 is TGTGCCTCACGCCAGGGGTCTTTCGGCTACACCTTC.

This clonotype was seen many times. The chain is built from TRBV7-2 and TRBJ2-3; D tentatively fits TRBD1 or TRBD2 (6 bases each). V lost 1 base to trimming and J lost 2 bases, with 10 bases between them. The CDR3 loop spans 15 amino acids. From germline, CDR1 is SGHTA and CDR2 FQGNSA. The chain's CDR3 is CASSLEGGATDTQYF. The CDR3 bases are TGTGCCAGCAGCTTAGAGGGGGGTGCCACAGATACGCAGTATTTT. Full variable domain (missing parts from reference TRBV7-2 and TRBJ2-3): GAGVSQSPSNKVTEKGKDVELRCDPISGHTALYWYRQSLGQGLEFLIYFQGNSAPDKSGLPSDRFSAERTGGSVSTLTIQRTQQEDSAVYLCASSLEGGATDTQYFGPGTRLTVL.

The chain combines TRBV9 with TRBJ1-1; D gene uncertain. Per germline, CDR1 SGDLS and CDR2 YYNGEE. The CDR3 length is 14 residues. Trimming shortened V by 1 base and J by 0 bases, and 7 bases separated the two germline ends. CDR3 sequence (DNA): TGTGCCAGCAGCGTAAGGACGGTGAACACTGAAGCTTTCTTT. It translates to CASSVRTVNTEAFF.

This chain joins TRBV20-1 and TRBJ1-4; no reliable D call. The CDR3 length is 13 residues. Between the trimmed V and J ends, which lost 0 bases and 7 bases, there was a span of 9 bases. Per the germline V gene, CDR1 is DFQATT and CDR2 is SNEGSKA (reference sequence). CDR3 bases: TGCAGTGCTAGAGATGACGGGAGTGAAAAACTGTTTTTT. This translates into CSARDDGSEKLFF.

At least ten counts were recorded for this clonotype. The chain combines TRBV7-3 with TRBJ2-1, with 11 nucleotides matching TRBD2. CDR3 length: 15 amino acids. V lost 2 bases to trimming and J lost 5 bases; unmatched junction nucleotides: 2. Germline V gives CDR1 SGHTA, CDR2 FQGTGA. The CDR3 reads CASSLGGLADNEQFF. The CDR3 DNA sequence: TGTGCCAGCAGCTTAGGGGGACTAGCGGACAATGAGCAGTTCTTC.

This clonotype turned up a few times. The chain recombines TRBV20-1 with TRBJ1-6, with D possibly being TRBD1 (6 bases). Germline CDR1 is DFQATT and CDR2 is SNEGSKA (reference sequence). This CDR3 contains 14 residues. CDR3 nucleotides: TGCAGCCAAAAGCACGGGGACACCAATTCACCCCTCCACTTT. It yields the protein CSQKHGDTNSPLHF.

This clonotype appeared a few times. The chain employs TRBV29-1 and TRBJ1-1; D uncertain. CDR1 and CDR2 from the germline V gene are SQVTM and ANQGSEA. The CDR3 consists of 13 residues. Deletions cut 7 bases from V and 0 bases from J, with 12 bases between. CDR3 nucleotide sequence: TGCAGCGGATGGACGGGGATGAACACTGAAGCTTTCTTT. Its protein is CSGWTGMNTEAFF.

This clonotype has more than one count but fewer than ten. The V call is TRBV4-3, the J call TRBJ1-6; D unresolved. This CDR3 is built from 15 residues. The ends were cut back, 5 bases at V and 5 bases at J, with 13 bases in the middle. Germline V lookup: CDR1 LGHNA, CDR2 YSLEER. The CDR3 nucleotides read TGCGCCAGCAGCGCACTCGTTGACGATAATTCACCCCTCCACTTT. Translated, it gives CASSALVDDNSPLHF.

This clonotype has a count of ten or more. The chain couples TRBV7-9 to TRBJ2-7, with D unresolved. The germline V gene encodes CDR1 SEHNR and CDR2 FQNEAQ (reference sequence). CDR3 length: 11 amino acids. Trimming left V 4 bases short and J 2 bases short, with 3 bases between. CDR3 DNA: TGTGCCAGCAGCTCGACCTACGAGCAGTACTTC. Translation: CASSSTYEQYF.

This clonotype was recorded a few times. V is TRBV7-2 and J is TRBJ2-4; no firm D call. CDR3 length: 16 residues. Trimming shortened V by 0 bases and J by 7 bases, and 16 bases separated the two germline ends. Looked up from germline, CDR1 is SGHTA and CDR2 is FQGNSA. The CDR3 DNA reads TGTGCCAGCAGCTTAGCCACAGCAGCTAGTTTTAACATTCAGTACTTC. It yields the protein CASSLATAASFNIQYF.

The chain is built from TRBV4-3 and TRBJ2-2, with 9 bases matching TRBD1. Germline CDR1 reads LGHNA; CDR2 reads YSLEER. Germline trimming cut 5 bases from V and 0 bases from J; bases unmatched to any gene: 13. The CDR3 has 19 residues. The CDR3 nucleotides are TGCGCCAGCAGCAACGCGGCTACAGGGGGCTACGCGAACACCGGGGAGCTGTTTTTT. This sequence encodes CASSNAATGGYANTGELFF.

This chain links TRBV27 with TRBJ1-1; D unclear. The CDR3 contains 14 residues. V lost 6 bases, J lost 3 bases, and 14 bases lay in between. Germline V gene lookup returns CDR1 MNHEY and CDR2 SMNVEV (reference sequence). The CDR3 region is CASRIRPGDTEAFF. DNA for the CDR3: TGTGCCAGCAGGATCAGGCCCGGGGACACTGAAGCTTTCTTT.

This clonotype was seen a few times. The chain recombines TRBV6-6 with TRBJ1-6; possible D gene TRBD1, 5 bases. The length of the CDR3 is 14 residues. V was shortened by 7 bases and J by 3 bases, with 10 bases between the two germline ends. Looked up from germline, CDR1 is MNHNY and CDR2 is SVGAGI (reference sequence). The chain's CDR3 is CASNSGFYNSPLHF. The CDR3 DNA follows: TGTGCCAGCAACTCAGGGTTCTATAATTCACCCCTCCACTTT.

This clonotype was recorded a few times. The genes are TRBV19 and TRBJ2-2; no clear D. Trimming removed 1 base at V and 6 bases at J, with 6 bases between. Germline-derived CDR1 and CDR2 are LNHDA and SQIVND (reference sequence). This CDR3 has 13 residues. The CDR3 reads CASSIGGSGELFF. The DNA of the CDR3 is TGTGCCAGTAGTATAGGAGGATCCGGGGAGCTGTTTTTT. Full variable domain (rest looked up from reference TRBV19 and TRBJ2-2): DGGITQSPKYLFRKEGQNVTLSCEQNLNHDAMYWYRQDPGQGLRLIYYSQIVNDFQKGDIAEGYSVSREKKESFPLTVTSAQKNPTAFYLCASSIGGSGELFFGEGSRLTVL.

The V gene is TRBV18, the J gene TRBJ2-2, with TRBD1 as a possible D gene (5 bases). The length of the CDR3 is 16 residues. Germline CDR1 KGHSH, CDR2 LQKENI. V was pared by 2 bases and J by 6 bases, with 16 bases between. CDR3 nucleotides: TGTGCCAGCTCACCAAGGCAGGGCGGAATTGCCGGGGAGCTGTTTTTT. It translates to CASSPRQGGIAGELFF.

The chain recombines TRBV6-2 or TRBV6-3 with TRBJ2-5, with D hard to call. This CDR3 is 16 amino acids long. Germline values: CDR1 MNHEY, CDR2 SVGEGT. V was trimmed by 5 bases and J by 4 bases, leaving 20 bases between them. Written as DNA, the CDR3 is TGTGCCAGCAGTGACCCTGAAGAATTAGTGAGAGAGACCCAGTACTTC. Amino acid sequence: CASSDPEELVRETQYF.

The rearrangement links TRBV7-9 to TRBJ2-7, with 7 bases that match TRBD1. V lost 5 bases to trimming and J lost 4 bases; unmatched junction nucleotides: 8. Germline V CDR1 and CDR2: SEHNR, FQNEAQ (reference sequence). This CDR3 spans 14 amino acids. The CDR3 region has the DNA TGTGCCAGCAGCCCAACGGGACAGTTTTACGAGCAGTACGTC. Translated: CASSPTGQFYEQYV.

V gene TRBV24-1 combines with J gene TRBJ2-3; perhaps D is TRBD1 or TRBD2 (6 bases each). The CDR3 covers 13 residues. Germline loops: CDR1 KGHDR, CDR2 SFDVKD. V was trimmed by 10 bases and J by 1 base, leaving 11 bases between them. The CDR3 loop reads CATEGDRTDTQYF. The DNA of the CDR3 is TGTGCCACGGAGGGGGACCGCACAGATACGCAGTATTTT.

This chain connects TRBV30 to TRBJ2-7, with D perhaps TRBD1 or TRBD2 (5 bases each). The germline CDR1 and CDR2 sequences are GTSNPN and SVGIG (reference sequence). This CDR3 contains 15 residues. V lost 0 bases to trimming and J lost 3 bases, with 15 bases between them. The CDR3 sequence: CAWSVLRWGSYEQYF. The CDR3 DNA reads TGTGCCTGGAGTGTACTAAGGTGGGGGAGCTACGAGCAGTACTTC.

The chain couples TRBV4-3 to TRBJ1-4; D call uncertain. V lost 2 bases and J 8 bases, leaving 18 bases between the germline ends. CDR3 length: 16 amino acids. Germline CDR1 is LGHNA and CDR2 is YSLEER. CDR3 DNA sequence: TGCGCCAGCAGCCAATATGCCGGGCAAAGGAAGGAAAAACTGTTTTTT. It is translated as CASSQYAGQRKEKLFF.

The genes are TRBV2 and TRBJ2-6, with 7 bases identical to TRBD1. V was clipped by 5 bases and J by 0 bases; unmatched bases: 10. The CDR3 has 18 amino acids. CDR1 and CDR2 from the germline V gene are SNHLY and FYNNEI. In DNA, the CDR3 is TGTGCCAGCAGTTACCGGGACAGTGCTGTCTCTGGGGCCAACGTCCTGACTTTC. This translates into CASSYRDSAVSGANVLTF.

The V and J genes are TRBV19 and TRBJ1-5, with D unresolved. The length of the CDR3 is 15 residues. Trimming stripped 1 base from V and 4 bases from J, with 11 bases between. Germline V gives CDR1 LNHDA, CDR2 SQIVND (reference sequence). The CDR3 here is CASSIGPPGNQPQHF. In DNA form, the CDR3 reads TGTGCCAGTAGTATAGGTCCCCCGGGGAATCAGCCCCAGCATTTT.

This clonotype was detected only a few times. The rearrangement links TRBV6-4 to TRBJ2-7; TRBD2 might be the D (5 bases). V was trimmed by 6 bases and J by 6 bases, leaving 15 bases between them. The germline V gene encodes CDR1 MRHNA and CDR2 SNTAGT. The CDR3 consists of 13 residues. As DNA, the CDR3 is TGTGCCAGCAGCTTGGACTCGGTCGGCGAGCAGTACTTC. As protein: CASSLDSVGEQYF.

The rearrangement joins TRBV4-3 to TRBJ1-6; 7 bases map to TRBD1. This CDR3 region has 18 residues. The V and J ends lost 2 bases and 10 bases, in that order; junction bases with no gene match: 17. Germline values: CDR1 LGHNA, CDR2 YSLEER. CDR3 region: CASSQLLAQTGKRSPLHF. CDR3 DNA: TGCGCCAGCAGCCAACTCCTCGCCCAGACAGGGAAACGATCACCCCTCCACTTT.

This clonotype was recorded a few times. The genes are TRBV7-9 and TRBJ2-5, with no clear D. Trimming shortened V by 6 bases and J by 0 bases, and 5 bases separated the two germline ends. The CDR3 is made up of 12 amino acids. The germline V gene has CDR1 SEHNR and CDR2 FQNEAQ (reference sequence). CDR3 in amino acids: CASRLHQETQYF. The CDR3 DNA sequence: TGTGCCAGCAGGTTGCACCAAGAGACCCAGTACTTC. Full variable domain (missing parts from reference TRBV7-9 and TRBJ2-5): DTGVSQNPRHKITKRGQNVTFRCDPISEHNRLYWYRQTLGQGPEFLTYFQNEAQLEKSRLLSDRFSAERPKGSFSTLEIQRTEQGDSAMYLCASRLHQETQYFGPGTRLLVL.

The chain joins TRBV7-6 to TRBJ2-7; TRBD1 matches 8 bases. CDR3 length: 12 residues. In germline, CDR1 is SGHVS, CDR2 FNYEAQ. The CDR3 protein is CASSLRTGSAHV. CDR3 bases: TGTGCCAGCAGCTTACGGACAGGGAGCGCACACGTC.